What follows is one TCR beta chain and its context. Its antigen is not known. This sample was included in a study of T cell responses to AZD1222 COVID-19 vaccine. Study-wide results and caveats: Clonal diversity may have been underestimated, and the donors were mostly white British, with more females than males.

Clones were sequenced by immunoSEQ multiplex PCR, and TCRdb holds only the in-frame ones, with some missing. Altogether about 170,000 clones are present, approximately 88% being singletons, with the ten largest covering 0.95% to 1.1%. This TCR derives from an adult who received the AZD1222 COVID-19 vaccine. Source: peripheral blood, taken 28 days after the second AZD1222 dose.

The CDR3 sequence is CASTEQGGDYGYTF. As DNA, the CDR3 is TGTGCCAGCACCGAACAGGGGGGTGACTATGGCTACACCTTC. The chain carries TRBV5-6 and TRBJ1-2, with 8 bases identical to TRBD1. Germline V CDR1 and CDR2: SGHDT, YYEEEE. V gave up 6 bases and J gave up 3 bases; unmatched junction bases: 7. The CDR3 sequence is 14 residues long.